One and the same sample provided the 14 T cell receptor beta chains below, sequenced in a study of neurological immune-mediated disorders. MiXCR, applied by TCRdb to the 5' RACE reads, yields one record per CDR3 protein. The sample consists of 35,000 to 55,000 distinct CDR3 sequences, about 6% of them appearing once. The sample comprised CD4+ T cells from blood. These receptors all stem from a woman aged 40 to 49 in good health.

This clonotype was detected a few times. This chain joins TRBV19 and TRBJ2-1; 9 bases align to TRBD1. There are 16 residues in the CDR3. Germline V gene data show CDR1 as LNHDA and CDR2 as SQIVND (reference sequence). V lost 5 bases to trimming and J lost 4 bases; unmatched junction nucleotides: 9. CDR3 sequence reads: CASSPRTGASYNEQFF. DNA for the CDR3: TGTGCCAGTAGTCCCCGGACAGGGGCATCGTACAATGAGCAGTTCTTC.

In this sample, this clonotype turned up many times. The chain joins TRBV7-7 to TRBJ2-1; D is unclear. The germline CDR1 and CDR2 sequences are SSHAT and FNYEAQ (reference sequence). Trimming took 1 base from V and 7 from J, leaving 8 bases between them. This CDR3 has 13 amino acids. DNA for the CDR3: TGTGCCAGCAGCTTAGATCGAACGAATGAGCAGTTCTTC. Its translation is CASSLDRTNEQFF.

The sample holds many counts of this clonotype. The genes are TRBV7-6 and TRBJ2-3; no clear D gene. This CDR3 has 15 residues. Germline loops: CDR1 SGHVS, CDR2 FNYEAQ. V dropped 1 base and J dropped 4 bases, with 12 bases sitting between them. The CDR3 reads CASSLGTAWADTQYF. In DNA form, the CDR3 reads TGTGCCAGCAGCTTAGGAACAGCTTGGGCAGATACGCAGTATTTT.

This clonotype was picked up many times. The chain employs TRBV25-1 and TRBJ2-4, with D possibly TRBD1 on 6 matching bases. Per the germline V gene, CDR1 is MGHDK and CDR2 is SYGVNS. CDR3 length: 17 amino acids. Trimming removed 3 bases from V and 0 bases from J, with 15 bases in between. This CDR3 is CASSEGHLGIAKNIQYF. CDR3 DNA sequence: TGTGCCAGCAGTGAGGGACACCTAGGAATAGCCAAAAACATTCAGTACTTC. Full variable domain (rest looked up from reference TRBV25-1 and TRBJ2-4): EADIYQTPRYLVIGTGKKITLECSQTMGHDKMYWYQQDPGMELHLIHYSYGVNSTEKGDLSSESTVSRIRTEHFPLTLESARPSHTSQYLCASSEGHLGIAKNIQYFGAGTRLSVL.

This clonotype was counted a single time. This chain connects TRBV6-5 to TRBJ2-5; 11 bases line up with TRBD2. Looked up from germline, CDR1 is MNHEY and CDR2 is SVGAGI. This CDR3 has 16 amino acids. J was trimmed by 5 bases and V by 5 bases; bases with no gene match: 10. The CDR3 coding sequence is TGTGCCAGCAGTCGGACTCTAGCGGGAGGACGGGAGACCCAGTACTTC. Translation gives CASSRTLAGGRETQYF.

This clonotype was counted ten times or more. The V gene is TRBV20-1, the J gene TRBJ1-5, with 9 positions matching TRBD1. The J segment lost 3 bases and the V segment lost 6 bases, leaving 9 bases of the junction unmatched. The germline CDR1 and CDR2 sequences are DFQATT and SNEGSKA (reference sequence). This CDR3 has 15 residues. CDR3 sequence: CSAQSGQGNNQPQHF. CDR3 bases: TGCAGTGCCCAGAGCGGACAGGGGAACAATCAGCCCCAGCATTTT.

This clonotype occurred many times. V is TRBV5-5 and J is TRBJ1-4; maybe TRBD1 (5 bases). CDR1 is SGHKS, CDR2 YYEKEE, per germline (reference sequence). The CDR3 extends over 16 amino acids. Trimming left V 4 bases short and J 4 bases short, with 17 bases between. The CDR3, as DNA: TGTGCCAGCAGCCCGAACCCAGGGCGAGTTAATGAAAAACTGTTTTTT. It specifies CASSPNPGRVNEKLFF.

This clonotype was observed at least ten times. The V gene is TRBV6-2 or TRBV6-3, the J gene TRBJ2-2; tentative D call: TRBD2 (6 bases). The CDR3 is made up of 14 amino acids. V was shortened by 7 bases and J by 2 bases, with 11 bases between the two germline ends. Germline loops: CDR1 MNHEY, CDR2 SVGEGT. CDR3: CASILGGNTGELFF. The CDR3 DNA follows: TGTGCCAGCATCCTGGGGGGTAACACCGGGGAGCTGTTTTTT.

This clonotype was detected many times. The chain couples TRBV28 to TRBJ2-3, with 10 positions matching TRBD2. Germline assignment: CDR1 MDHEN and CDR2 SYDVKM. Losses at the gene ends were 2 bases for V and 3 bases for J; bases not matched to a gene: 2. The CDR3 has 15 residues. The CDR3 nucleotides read TGTGCCAGCAGTTTAACGACTAGCGGGACAGATACGCAGTATTTT. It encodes CASSLTTSGTDTQYF.

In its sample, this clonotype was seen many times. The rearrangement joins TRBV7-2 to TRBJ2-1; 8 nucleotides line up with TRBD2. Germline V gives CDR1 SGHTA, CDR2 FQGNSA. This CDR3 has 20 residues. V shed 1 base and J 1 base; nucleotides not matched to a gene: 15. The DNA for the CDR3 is TGTGCCAGCAGCTTAGTAGGTCCTAGCGGGCTCTCTCGTTCCTACAATGAGCAGTTCTTC. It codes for CASSLVGPSGLSRSYNEQFF.

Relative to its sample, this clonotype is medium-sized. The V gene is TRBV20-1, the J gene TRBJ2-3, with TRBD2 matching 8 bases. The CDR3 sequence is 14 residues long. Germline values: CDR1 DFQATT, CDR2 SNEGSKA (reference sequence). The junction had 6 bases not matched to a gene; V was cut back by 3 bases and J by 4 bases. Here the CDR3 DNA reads TGCAGTGCTAGGGGACTAGTTGTCGCAGATACGCAGTATTTT. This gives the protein CSARGLVVADTQYF.

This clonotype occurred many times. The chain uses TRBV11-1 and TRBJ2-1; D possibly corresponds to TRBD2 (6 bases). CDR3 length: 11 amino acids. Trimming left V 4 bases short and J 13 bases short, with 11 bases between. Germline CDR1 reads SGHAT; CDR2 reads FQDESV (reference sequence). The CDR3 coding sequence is TGTGCCAGCAGCTCGGGACTTCATCAGTTCTTC. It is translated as CASSSGLHQFF.

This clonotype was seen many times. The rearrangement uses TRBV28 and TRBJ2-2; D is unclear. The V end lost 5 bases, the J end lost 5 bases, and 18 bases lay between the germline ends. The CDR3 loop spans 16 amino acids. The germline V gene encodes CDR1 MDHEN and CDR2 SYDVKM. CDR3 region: CASSPETQPRTGELFF. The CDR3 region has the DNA TGTGCCAGCAGTCCCGAGACTCAACCGAGAACCGGGGAGCTGTTTTTT.

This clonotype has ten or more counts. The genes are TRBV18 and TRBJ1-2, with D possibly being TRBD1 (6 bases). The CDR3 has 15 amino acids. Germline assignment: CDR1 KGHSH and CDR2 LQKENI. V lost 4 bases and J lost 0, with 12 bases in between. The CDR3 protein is CASSQQGNSNYGYTF. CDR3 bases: TGTGCCAGCTCACAACAGGGAAACTCTAACTATGGCTACACCTTC.